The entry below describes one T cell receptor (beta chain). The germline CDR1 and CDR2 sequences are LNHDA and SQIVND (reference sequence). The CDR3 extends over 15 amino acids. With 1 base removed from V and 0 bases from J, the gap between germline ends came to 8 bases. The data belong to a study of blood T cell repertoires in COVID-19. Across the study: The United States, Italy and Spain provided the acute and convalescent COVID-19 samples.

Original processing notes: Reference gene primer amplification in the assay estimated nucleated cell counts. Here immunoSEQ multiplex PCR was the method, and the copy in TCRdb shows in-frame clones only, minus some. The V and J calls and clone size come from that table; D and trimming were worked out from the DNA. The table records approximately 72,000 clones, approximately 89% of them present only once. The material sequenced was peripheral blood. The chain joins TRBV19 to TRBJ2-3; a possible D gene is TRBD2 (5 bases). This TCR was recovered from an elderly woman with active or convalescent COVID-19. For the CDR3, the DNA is TGTGCCAGTAGTATAGCCAGCGGAAGCACAGATACGCAGTATTTT. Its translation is CASSIASGSTDTQYF.